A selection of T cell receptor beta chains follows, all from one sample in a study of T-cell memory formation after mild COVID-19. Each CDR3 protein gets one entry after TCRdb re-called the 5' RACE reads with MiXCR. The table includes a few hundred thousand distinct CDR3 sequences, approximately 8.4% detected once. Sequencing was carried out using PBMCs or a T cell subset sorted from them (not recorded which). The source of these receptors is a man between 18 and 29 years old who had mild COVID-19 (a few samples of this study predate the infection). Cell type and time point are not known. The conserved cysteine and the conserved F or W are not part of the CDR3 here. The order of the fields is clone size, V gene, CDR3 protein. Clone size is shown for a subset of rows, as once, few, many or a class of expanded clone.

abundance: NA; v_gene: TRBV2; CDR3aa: ASSYSPDTQY
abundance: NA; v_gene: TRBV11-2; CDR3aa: ASSLDRPDTEAF
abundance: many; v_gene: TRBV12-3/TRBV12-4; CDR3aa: ASSSGTGPVLETQY
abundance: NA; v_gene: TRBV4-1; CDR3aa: ASSQVGRGSYEQY
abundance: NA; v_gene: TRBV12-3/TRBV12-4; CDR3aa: ASSLVAGYGYT
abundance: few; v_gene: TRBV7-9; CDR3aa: ASSHRLRGTGELF
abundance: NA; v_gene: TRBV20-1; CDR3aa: SANKGDRSNTEAF
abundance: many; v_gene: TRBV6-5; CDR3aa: ASSANRAEAF
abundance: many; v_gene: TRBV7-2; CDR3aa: ASSLGGTGLGRGFYGYT
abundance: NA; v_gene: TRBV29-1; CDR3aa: SVEDLRTGYRKVF
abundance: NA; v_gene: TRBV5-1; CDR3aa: ASSLDVVGELF
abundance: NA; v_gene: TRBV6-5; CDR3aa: ASSYARGLGYGYT
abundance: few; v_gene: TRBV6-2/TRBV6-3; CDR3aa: ASSYWEGYNEQF